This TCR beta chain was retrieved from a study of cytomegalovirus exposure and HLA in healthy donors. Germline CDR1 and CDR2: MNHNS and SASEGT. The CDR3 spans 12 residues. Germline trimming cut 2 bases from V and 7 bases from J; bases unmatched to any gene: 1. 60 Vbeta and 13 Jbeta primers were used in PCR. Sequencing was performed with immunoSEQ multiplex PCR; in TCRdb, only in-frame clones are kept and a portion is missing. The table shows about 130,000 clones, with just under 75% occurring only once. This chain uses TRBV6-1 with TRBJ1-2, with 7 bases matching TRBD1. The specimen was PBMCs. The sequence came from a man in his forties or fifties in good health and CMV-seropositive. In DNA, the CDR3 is TGTGCCAGCAGTGAAAGGGGGCTTGGCTACACCTTC. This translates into CASSERGLGYTF.